Below are 22 T cell receptor beta chains sequenced from a single sample in a study of kidney transplant recipient with SARS-CoV-2 infection. One entry per CDR3 protein results from TCRdb running MiXCR on the reads. The table records 200,000 to 250,000 distinct CDR3 sequences, under 35% of them present only once. The sample consisted of a blood sample, taken at baseline and between days 110 and 120 from a kidney transplant recipient. All receptors derive from a male patient younger than 45 who had COVID-19 and was a kidney transplant recipient. Some of the T cells might come from the graft donor.

The gene calls are TRBV5-3 and TRBJ1-2, with D tentatively TRBD1 (5 bases). TRBV5-3 is filed as an ORF, its function uncertain. V was trimmed by 7 bases and J by 4 bases, leaving 23 bases between them. The CDR3 runs 16 residues. The CDR3 region is CARGGLVVRKIYGYTF. As DNA, the CDR3 is TGTGCCAGAGGGGGGTTAGTGGTGAGAAAGATCTATGGCTACACCTTC.

At least ten counts were recorded for this clonotype. This chain uses TRBV7-9 with TRBJ1-2; D possibly corresponds to TRBD1 (6 bases). V gave up 4 bases and J gave up 8 bases, with 14 bases separating them. The germline CDR1 and CDR2 sequences are SEHNR and FQNEAQ (reference sequence). The CDR3 is 13 residues long. The CDR3 sequence: CASSSDSLLGYTF. In DNA form, the CDR3 reads TGTGCCAGCAGCTCGGACAGTCTTCTGGGCTACACCTTC.

Turning to this clonotype: Being one base from a much bigger clone, this may be a read error. The gene calls are TRBV14 and TRBJ2-7; 9 bases align to TRBD2. This CDR3 is built from 12 residues. Germline CDR1 and CDR2: SGHDN and FVKESK. CDR3 in amino acids: CSSGRITYEQYF. The CDR3, as DNA: TGTTCCAGCGGGAGGATTACCTACGAGCAGTACTTC.

A remark on this clonotype: A much bigger clone sits one base away, suggesting this may be a read error. This sequence joins TRBV20-1 and TRBJ1-1, with D possibly matching TRBD1 (5 bases). The CDR3 sequence is 12 residues long. CDR1 is DFQATT and CDR2 is SNEGSKA in the germline V gene (reference sequence). The CDR3 DNA reads TGCGGTGCTAGAATGGGGCCCACTGAAGCTTTCTTT. Translation: CGARMGPTEAFF.

About this clonotype itself: This may be a read error: a much more frequent sequence differs by one nucleotide. V and J are TRBV27 and TRBJ2-3; D possibly matches TRBD1 or TRBD2 (5 bases each). This CDR3 contains 14 residues. Germline CDR1 reads MNHEY; CDR2 reads SMNVEV (reference sequence). V lost 3 bases and J lost 8, with 15 bases in between. The CDR3 DNA follows: TGTGCCAGCAGTTTTCGGGACGGGGCAGGTACGCAGTATTTT. Translating it yields CASSFRDGAGTQYF.

This clonotype occurred many times. The CDR3 spells CASSSGPPDTQYF. CDR3 in DNA: TGTGCCAGCAGCTCAGGACCACCAGATACGCAGTATTTT. V and J are TRBV7-3 and TRBJ2-3; D remains unclear. The germline V gene encodes CDR1 SGHTA and CDR2 FQGTGA. Trimming removed 4 bases at V and 4 bases at J, with 9 bases between. The CDR3 has 13 residues. Variable domain in full (rest from reference TRBV7-3 and TRBJ2-3): GAGVSQTPSNKVTEKGKYVELRCDPISGHTALYWYRQSLGQGPEFLIYFQGTGAADDSGLPNDRFFAVRPEGSVSTLKIQRTERGDSAVYLCASSSGPPDTQYFGPGTRLTVL.

This clonotype has at least ten counts. The chain has TRBV9 and TRBJ2-6; TRBD1 might be the D (6 bases). The CDR3 has 17 amino acids. Trimming stripped 2 bases from V and 4 bases from J, with 16 bases between. The germline CDR1 and CDR2 sequences are SGDLS and YYNGEE. The CDR3 nucleotides are TGTGCCAGCAGCGTTCGAGGGGGAACGGTAGGGGCCAACGTCCTGACTTTC. As protein: CASSVRGGTVGANVLTF.

The V call is TRBV16, the J call TRBJ1-2; no firm D call. V was shortened by 5 bases and J by 4 bases, with 23 bases between the two germline ends. Germline CDR1 KGHSY, CDR2 FQNENV. CDR3 length: 17 residues. The DNA of the CDR3 is TGTGCCAGCAGCAGCGCGGCGGTCGTTAGAAAGACCTATGGCTACACCTTC. Residues: CASSSAAVVRKTYGYTF.

Notes on this clonotype: One base away lies a much larger clone, so this may be a sequencing read error. The chain combines TRBV18 with TRBJ2-2; 8 bases match TRBD1. CDR3 length equals 15 residues. CDR1 and CDR2 (germline): KGHSH, LQKENI. The CDR3 nucleotides are TGTGCCAGCTCACCCCGGACAGGGTTGACCGGGGAGCTGCTTTTT. Its translation is CASSPRTGLTGELLF. The variable domain in full, with the rest retrieved from reference TRBV18 and TRBJ2-2, is NAGVMQNPRHLVRRRGQEARLRCSPMKGHSHVYWYRQLPEEGLKFMVYLQKENIIDESGMPKERFSAEFPKEGPSILRIQQVVRGDSAAYFCASSPRTGLTGELLFGEGSRLTVL.

Comments on this clonotype: This could be a read error, since a much larger clone is one nucleotide away. The chain is built from TRBV9 and TRBJ2-7, with D maybe TRBD2 (6 bases). V gave up 0 bases and J gave up 3 bases, with 16 bases separating them. In germline, CDR1 is SGDLS, CDR2 YYNGEE. There are 16 residues in the CDR3. In DNA form, the CDR3 reads TGTGCCAGCAGCGTAGGAGAAAGCCGGGACTTCTACGAGCAGTACTTC. This sequence encodes CASSVGESRDFYEQYF.

In its sample, this clonotype was seen many times. V gene TRBV10-3 combines with J gene TRBJ2-7; D is possibly TRBD2 (6 bases). Germline V gives CDR1 ENHRY, CDR2 SYGVKD. CDR3 length equals 11 residues. The CDR3 protein is CASGEGYEQYF. The DNA for the CDR3 is TGTGCGTCGGGAGAGGGGTACGAGCAGTACTTC.

This clonotype has ten or more counts. J is TRBJ1-1 and V is TRBV20-1, with 8 positions matching TRBD1. J gave up 1 base and V 1 base, and 5 bases lay outside the gene matches. The germline V gene encodes CDR1 DFQATT and CDR2 SNEGSKA (reference sequence). The CDR3 sequence is 15 residues long. The CDR3 loop is CSARGTGNANTEAFF. As DNA, the CDR3 is TGCAGTGCTAGAGGGACAGGGAATGCGAACACTGAAGCTTTCTTT.

Note on this clonotype: A much larger clonotype is one base distant, so this may be a read error. This CDR3 is missing its conserved last phenylalanine or tryptophan, likely due to a read error. It is unclear where the CDR3 begins or ends on the DNA, so no DNA is shown, and the CDR3 is as TCRdb lists it. The chain links TRBV3-2 to TRBJ2-5; the table gives TRBD1 as D, unverified against the DNA. TRBV3-2 corresponds to a pseudogene. The CDR3 is 15 amino acids in total, end residues counted. CDR3 in amino acids: CASRLTGDYQETQYL.

This clonotype appeared many times. The chain links TRBV5-5 to TRBJ2-3, with a weak D call TRBD2 (5 bases). Germline lookup yields CDR1 SGHKS and CDR2 YYEKEE (reference sequence). V gave up 1 base and J gave up 4 bases, with 13 bases separating them. This CDR3 comprises 15 residues. The CDR3 loop reads CASSLLLAAADTQYF. The CDR3 DNA follows: TGTGCCAGCAGCTTGTTGCTAGCAGCAGCAGATACGCAGTATTTT.

This clonotype was seen at least ten times. This chain connects TRBV8-2 to TRBJ2-6. TRBV8-2 is classified as a pseudogene. The CDR3 is 17 residues long. CDR3 region: CGNIIRITQSRANVLTF. CDR3 DNA: TGTGGCAATATAATTAGGATAACACAAAGTCGGGCCAACGTCCTGACTTTC.

In this sample, this clonotype turned up many times. This chain connects TRBV28 to TRBJ1-5; D is perhaps TRBD1 (5 bases). The CDR3 has 13 residues. Deletions cut 1 base from V and 9 bases from J, with 10 bases between. Germline CDR1 MDHEN, CDR2 SYDVKM. This CDR3 reads CASSLLGGGPQHF. As DNA, the CDR3 is TGTGCCAGCAGTTTATTGGGTGGGGGGCCCCAGCATTTT. The whole variable domain, filled in from reference TRBV28 and TRBJ1-5, reads DVKVTQSSRYLVKRTGEKVFLECVQDMDHENMFWYRQDPGLGLRLIYFSYDVKMKEKGDIPEGYSVSREKKERFSLILESASTNQTSMYLCASSLLGGGPQHFGDGTRLSIL.

This clonotype has at least ten counts. The genes are TRBV12-3 or TRBV12-4 and TRBJ1-1; D is unclear. CDR3 length: 15 amino acids. V was clipped by 6 bases and J by 0 bases, with 14 bases between them. The CDR3 DNA is TGTGCCAGCAGCCCGCCCGGGAGGATGAACACTGAAGCTTTCTTT. Residues: CASSPPGRMNTEAFF.

This clonotype came up many times. This chain joins TRBV19 and TRBJ1-4; weak D call: TRBD1 (5 bases). The CDR3 loop spans 15 amino acids. The germline V gene encodes CDR1 LNHDA and CDR2 SQIVND (reference sequence). V was pared by 6 bases and J by 0 bases, with 11 bases between. CDR3 sequence (DNA): TGTGCCAGTAGAGTGCAGGGCGCAACTAATGAAAAACTGTTTTTT. Translating gives CASRVQGATNEKLFF.

This clonotype showed up many times. The chain uses TRBV20-1 and TRBJ2-7; D assignment may be TRBD1 or TRBD2 (6 bases each). CDR3 size: 18 residues. Germline V lookup: CDR1 DFQATT, CDR2 SNEGSKA (reference sequence). The V end was cut by 0 bases, the J end by 2 bases, with 23 bases between. This CDR3 reads CSARDEKPRLGGPYEQYF. CDR3 coding DNA: TGCAGTGCTAGAGACGAGAAACCTAGACTAGGGGGTCCCTACGAGCAGTACTTC.

Notes on this clonotype: A clone one base away is much larger, so this may be a read error. CDR3 bases: TGCAATGCTAGACCGCGGGATGATTCCTACGAGCAGTACTTC. Its translation is CNARPRDDSYEQYF. The rearrangement links TRBV20-1 to TRBJ2-7; possible D gene TRBD2, 6 bases. CDR3 size: 14 residues. The germline gives CDR1 DFQATT, CDR2 SNEGSKA (reference sequence).

A note on this clonotype: Given a much more abundant clone one base away, this may be a read error. The V gene is TRBV9, the J gene TRBJ2-1; 9 bases fit TRBD2. Germline CDR1 is SGDLS and CDR2 is YYNGEE. The CDR3 totals 16 residues. The chain's CDR3 is CASGVEPSGRNNEQFF. The CDR3, as DNA: TGTGCCAGCGGCGTAGAGCCCAGCGGGAGGAACAATGAGCAGTTCTTC.

Concerning this clonotype itself: Possible read error: a much larger clone is one base away. The chain employs TRBV6-4 and TRBJ1-2; D is undetermined. The CDR3 is 17 amino acids. Germline V gives CDR1 MRHNA, CDR2 SNTAGT. This CDR3 is CASSLCGSHGKTYGFTF. CDR3 DNA: TGTGCCAGCAGTCTATGCGGCTCACACGGAAAGACCTATGGCTTCACCTTC.